The present T cell receptor (beta chain) was sequenced within a study of T cells after yellow fever vaccination. TCRdb called the 5' RACE reads again in MiXCR, with one record for every CDR3 protein. This sample has roughly 15,000 distinct CDR3 sequences; roughly 7.2% occur once, and the top ten carry under 2%. CDR3 length: 15 amino acids. V dropped 6 bases and J dropped 4 bases, with 15 bases sitting between them. This clonotype was counted ten times or more. The sequence was collected from a man aged 18 to 30 who received the YFV17D yellow fever vaccine. Sample: PBMCs, either bulk or a sorted T-cell subset (CD4+, CD8+, memory, or dextramer-sorted; not recorded which), taken on the day of the yellow fever booster vaccination. The chain links TRBV12-3 or TRBV12-4 to TRBJ2-2, with D hard to call. This CDR3 reads CASSLRSSGTGELFF. The CDR3 DNA sequence: TGTGCCAGCAGCCTAAGGTCGTCAGGCACCGGGGAGCTGTTTTTT.